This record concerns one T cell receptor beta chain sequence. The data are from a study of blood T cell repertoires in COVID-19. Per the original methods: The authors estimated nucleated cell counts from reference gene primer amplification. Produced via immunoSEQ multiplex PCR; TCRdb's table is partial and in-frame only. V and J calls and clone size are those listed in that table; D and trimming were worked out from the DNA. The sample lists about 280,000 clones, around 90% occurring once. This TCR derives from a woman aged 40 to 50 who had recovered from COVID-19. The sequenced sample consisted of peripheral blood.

The CDR3 region has the DNA TGTGCCAGCAGTTACTCGGCGCGGGGCGTCTACGAGCAGTACTTC. Residues: CASSYSARGVYEQYF. V usage is TRBV6-5 and J usage is TRBJ2-7; perhaps TRBD2 as D (6 bases). Germline assignment: CDR1 MNHEY and CDR2 SVGAGI. The CDR3 is 15 amino acids. V lost 0 bases to trimming and J lost 3 bases, with 12 bases between them.